This TCR beta chain emerged from a study of cytomegalovirus exposure and HLA in healthy donors. Vbeta (60) and Jbeta (13) primers were used in the PCR. Here immunoSEQ multiplex PCR was the method, and the copy in TCRdb shows in-frame clones only, minus some. Of 100,000 to 150,000 clones listed, around two thirds are singletons. Comment on this clone: The antigen is not known. Other DNA sequences in the same sample also yield this CDR3.

Germline V lookup: CDR1 SNHLY, CDR2 FYNNEI. Trimming removed 5 bases from V and 0 bases from J, with 11 bases in between. This CDR3 is built from 15 residues. Study-level results: Later genetic work tied a missense DCLRE1C variant to beta-chain V and J trimming. Reported results showed that the classifier diagnosed cytomegalovirus status with high specificity and sensitivity.

J is TRBJ1-5 and V is TRBV2; no clear D gene. Material: PBMCs. The receptor was derived from a middle-aged woman in good health and CMV-seronegative. The CDR3 DNA follows: TGTGCCAGCAGTCGAACAGCCTATAGCAATCAGCCCCAGCATTTT. This sequence encodes CASSRTAYSNQPQHF.